What follows are 32 T cell receptor beta chains derived from one specimen sequenced in a study of blood T cell repertoires in COVID-19. The data were produced by immunoSEQ multiplex PCR, yet TCRdb's version contains in-frame clones alone and is incomplete. The repertoire consists of 100,000 to 150,000 clones, with 88% occurring once and the leading ten covering less than 8%. The specimen was peripheral blood. These TCRs come from a man aged 50 to 59 with acute or convalescent COVID-19.

The V call is TRBV5-1, the J call TRBJ2-1, with 12 bases aligning to TRBD2. Trimming removed 4 bases from V and 2 bases from J; junction bases left unmatched: 7. This CDR3 has 17 residues. Germline V CDR1 and CDR2: SGHRS, YFSETQ. CDR3 protein: CASSPSLAGGPYNEQFF. CDR3 bases: TGCGCCAGCAGCCCTTCCCTAGCGGGAGGGCCCTACAATGAGCAGTTCTTC.

The chain has TRBV3-1 (or the pseudogene TRBV3-2) and TRBJ2-1; perhaps TRBD2 as D (5 bases). The V end was cut by 0 bases, the J end by 6 bases, with 12 bases between. Per germline, CDR1 LGHDT and CDR2 YNNKEL (reference sequence). The length of the CDR3 is 15 residues. CDR3 residues: CASSQDRVAINEQFF. In DNA, the CDR3 is TGTGCCAGCAGCCAAGATCGGGTAGCGATCAATGAGCAGTTCTTC.

The rearrangement joins TRBV7-2 to TRBJ2-2; 12 bases line up with TRBD2. Germline values: CDR1 SGHTA, CDR2 FQGNSA. CDR3 length: 16 residues. V shed 4 bases, J shed 4 bases, and the junction held 4 bases outside the gene matches. The CDR3 here is CASSSGLAGPTGELFF. The CDR3 DNA reads as TGTGCCAGCAGCTCCGGACTAGCGGGGCCCACCGGGGAGCTGTTTTTT.

The chain carries TRBV5-6 and TRBJ1-2; D gene unclear. This CDR3 is built from 13 residues. The V and J ends lost 4 bases and 2 bases respectively, with 9 bases between them. Per the germline V gene, CDR1 is SGHDT and CDR2 is YYEEEE. The CDR3 region has the DNA TGTGCCAGCAGCGCCGCAGGCAACTATGGCTACACCTTC. It codes for CASSAAGNYGYTF.

The chain is built from TRBV18 and TRBJ1-4; 9 nucleotides line up with TRBD1. J was trimmed by 8 bases and V by 3 bases; bases with no gene match: 4. This CDR3 is built from 14 residues. The germline gives CDR1 KGHSH, CDR2 LQKENI. The CDR3 is CASSPGTGLEKLFF. CDR3 sequence (DNA): TGTGCCAGCTCACCCGGGACAGGGCTCGAAAAACTGTTTTTT.

This clone occurred once. V usage is TRBV6-5 and J usage is TRBJ2-1; a weak D match, TRBD2 (6 bases). CDR3 length equals 11 residues. Germline V lookup: CDR1 MNHEY, CDR2 SVGAGI. V lost 6 bases and J 12 bases, leaving 12 bases between the germline ends. The CDR3 nucleotides are TGTGCCAGCAGAAAAACTAGCCGGCAGTTCTTC. It specifies CASRKTSRQFF.

The chain carries TRBV20-1 and TRBJ2-5, with 7 bases aligning to TRBD2. CDR3 length equals 11 residues. CDR1 is DFQATT, CDR2 SNEGSKA, per germline (reference sequence). The CDR3 here is CSGREQETQYF. Written as DNA, the CDR3 is TGCAGCGGGCGGGAGCAAGAGACCCAGTACTTC.

This rearrangement joins TRBV2 to TRBJ1-3; perhaps TRBD1 as D (5 bases). The germline gives CDR1 SNHLY, CDR2 FYNNEI. The CDR3 is made up of 16 amino acids. The V end lost 4 bases, the J end lost 3 bases, and 16 bases lay between the germline ends. The CDR3 region has the DNA TGTGCCAGCAGTGTCCGACAGCCATCTCTTGGAAACACCATATATTTT. As protein: CASSVRQPSLGNTIYF.

DNA of the CDR3: TGTGCCACCAGTGACCCGGGACAGGGAAGGGCCGGGGAGCTGTTTTTT. Amino acid sequence: CATSDPGQGRAGELFF. This chain joins TRBV24-1 and TRBJ2-2; 9 bases match TRBD1. Trimming at V came to 4 bases and at J to 6 bases, leaving 8 bases not matched to a gene. This CDR3 spans 16 amino acids. Germline CDR1 reads KGHDR; CDR2 reads SFDVKD.

The chain uses TRBV6-2 or TRBV6-3 and TRBJ2-1, with TRBD2 matching 9 bases. With 3 bases clipped from V and 2 bases from J, the junction kept 5 bases outside the gene matches. Germline V lookup: CDR1 MNHEY, CDR2 SVGEGT. The CDR3 totals 16 residues. CDR3 protein: CASSYGLAGAYNEQFF. The CDR3 DNA reads TGTGCCAGCAGTTATGGCTTAGCGGGAGCCTACAATGAGCAGTTCTTC.

The genes are TRBV7-9 and TRBJ2-2; D is unresolved. V was pared by 4 bases and J by 4 bases, with 10 bases between. Germline V CDR1 and CDR2: SEHNR, FQNEAQ (reference sequence). The CDR3 is 14 amino acids. CDR3 region: CASSSLQATGELFF. The DNA for the CDR3 is TGTGCCAGCAGCTCCTTGCAGGCCACCGGGGAGCTGTTTTTT.

The chain is built from TRBV11-2 and TRBJ2-2, with unresolved D. This CDR3 comprises 13 residues. Germline V gene data show CDR1 as SGHAT and CDR2 as FQNNGV. Trimming stripped 1 base from V and 5 bases from J, with 5 bases between. As DNA, the CDR3 is TGTGCCAGCAGCTTAGGGGCTACCGGGGAGCTGTTTTTT. Protein: CASSLGATGELFF.

This clone appeared a single time. The V and J genes are TRBV18 and TRBJ2-2; TRBD2 agrees at 8 bases. Germline V lookup: CDR1 KGHSH, CDR2 LQKENI. The CDR3 spans 16 residues. V shed 3 bases and J 6 bases; nucleotides not matched to a gene: 9. CDR3 coding DNA: TGTGCCAGCTCACCCAGAAGCGGGAGAGGGGCCGGGGAGCTGTTTTTT. Amino acid sequence: CASSPRSGRGAGELFF.

In this sample, this clone turned up a few times. The chain joins TRBV5-1 to TRBJ1-4, with 9 bases aligning to TRBD1. The V gene end was trimmed by 4 bases and the J gene end by 5 bases; junction bases not matched to a gene: 6. Germline V gene data show CDR1 as SGHRS and CDR2 as YFSETQ. The CDR3 extends over 15 amino acids. CDR3 region: CASSVQGAVNEKLFF. CDR3 nucleotides: TGCGCCAGCAGCGTACAGGGGGCTGTGAATGAAAAACTGTTTTTT.

The rearrangement joins TRBV12-3 or TRBV12-4 to TRBJ2-1; no definite D call. This CDR3 has 11 amino acids. V shed 6 bases and J shed 6 bases, with 6 bases lying between them. In DNA, the CDR3 is TGTGCCAGCAGCCTTCGCAATGAGCAGTTCTTC. Encoded protein: CASSLRNEQFF.

The CDR3 DNA reads TGCGCCAGCAGCCCCGGAGCGGTTCACTCCTACAATGAGCAGTTCTTC. It is translated as CASSPGAVHSYNEQFF. The chain joins TRBV5-1 to TRBJ2-1; tentatively, D is TRBD2 (5 bases). The CDR3 extends over 16 amino acids. With 4 bases removed from V and 0 bases from J, the gap between germline ends came to 14 bases. Per the germline V gene, CDR1 is SGHRS and CDR2 is YFSETQ. Based on the CDR3 plus reference TRBV5-1 and TRBJ2-1, the full variable domain is KAGVTQTPRYLIKTRGQQVTLSCSPISGHRSVSWYQQTPGQGLQFLFEYFSETQRNKGNFPGRFSGRQFSNSRSEMNVSTLELGDSALYLCASSPGAVHSYNEQFFGPGTRLTVL.

The J gene is TRBJ2-1, the V gene TRBV30, with a tentative D call TRBD1 (5 bases). Trimming removed 0 bases at V and 6 bases at J, with 6 bases between. The CDR3 covers 12 residues. Germline values: CDR1 GTSNPN, CDR2 SVGIG (reference sequence). CDR3 sequence (DNA): TGTGCCTGGAGTGTTACAGGCAATGAGCAGTTCTTC. It specifies CAWSVTGNEQFF. The entire variable domain, with the rest obtained from reference TRBV30 and TRBJ2-1, is as follows: SQTIHQWPATLVQPVGSPLSLECTVEGTSNPNLYWYRQAAGRGLQLLFYSVGIGQISSEVPQNLSASRPQDRQFILSSKKLLLSDSGFYLCAWSVTGNEQFFGPGTRLTVL.

The chain links TRBV24-1 to TRBJ2-7; 11 nucleotides align to TRBD1. Germline values: CDR1 KGHDR, CDR2 SFDVKD. This CDR3 has 18 residues. V shed 3 bases and J 4 bases; nucleotides not matched to a gene: 13. The CDR3 region has the DNA TGTGCCACCAGTGATCCCATTCGCTCCGGGACAGGGGGATACGAGCAGTACTTC. Protein sequence: CATSDPIRSGTGGYEQYF.

The chain is built from TRBV5-4 and TRBJ2-6; tentatively, D is TRBD1 (7 bases). Germline V gene sequence: CDR1 SGHNT, CDR2 YYREEE (reference sequence). Trimming took 2 bases from V and 0 from J, leaving 15 bases between them. The length of the CDR3 is 18 residues. The CDR3 DNA sequence: TGTGCCAGCAGCTTAGGAGGGGGCCTCCCCTCTGGGGCCAACGTCCTGACTTTC. Translating it yields CASSLGGGLPSGANVLTF.

This chain links TRBV11-3 with TRBJ2-7; D gene unclear. Germline V gene data show CDR1 as SGHNT and CDR2 as YENEEA. The CDR3 extends over 12 amino acids. V was clipped by 6 bases and J by 4 bases, with 10 bases between them. CDR3 bases: TGTGCCAGCAGTCCCGGTCCTTACGAGCAGTACTTC. Translating gives CASSPGPYEQYF.

This chain links TRBV7-2 with TRBJ1-2; D may be TRBD1 (6 bases). The V and J ends lost 7 bases and 4 bases respectively, with 13 bases between them. Germline loops: CDR1 SGHTA, CDR2 FQGNSA. The CDR3 has 13 amino acids. The CDR3 here is CASIVGGSYGYTF. CDR3 nucleotides: TGTGCCAGCATCGTAGGGGGTAGCTATGGCTACACCTTC.

The chain recombines TRBV6-6 with TRBJ2-5, with D possibly being TRBD2 (5 bases). Germline CDR1 is MNHNY and CDR2 is SVGAGI (reference sequence). This CDR3 region has 15 residues. V was cut by 2 bases and J by 4 bases, with 14 bases left in between. The CDR3, as DNA: TGTGCCAGCAGTTACCCCCTACTAGATACAGAGACCCAGTACTTC. It specifies CASSYPLLDTETQYF.

V gene TRBV3-1 (or the pseudogene TRBV3-2) combines with J gene TRBJ2-2, with TRBD2 as a possible D gene (5 bases). The V gene's germline CDR1 is LGHDT and CDR2 YNNKEL (reference sequence). V was shortened by 1 base and J by 3 bases, with 9 bases between the two germline ends. This CDR3 is built from 15 residues. The CDR3 DNA follows: TGTGCCAGCAGCCAAGGGGGAGACCACACCGGGGAGCTGTTTTTT. This encodes CASSQGGDHTGELFF.

This sequence joins TRBV19 and TRBJ1-5; TRBD1 is a possible D gene (5 bases). The CDR3 sequence is 14 residues long. Trimming removed 5 bases at V and 5 bases at J, with 13 bases between. Germline assignment: CDR1 LNHDA and CDR2 SQIVND (reference sequence). CDR3 sequence reads: CASSDGTVYQPQHF. CDR3 bases: TGTGCCAGTAGTGATGGGACTGTTTATCAGCCCCAGCATTTT.

The chain employs TRBV19 and TRBJ2-7; 8 bases agree with TRBD2. Germline loops: CDR1 LNHDA, CDR2 SQIVND (reference sequence). The CDR3 consists of 11 residues. V shed 11 bases, J shed 6 bases, and the junction held 6 bases outside the gene matches. The CDR3 reads CASAGGREQYF. The CDR3 bases are TGTGCCTCGGCGGGAGGTCGCGAGCAGTACTTC.

The DNA of the CDR3 is TGTGCCGCAAGTGGAGGACAGCCCACAGATACGCAGTATTTT. Residues: CAASGGQPTDTQYF. The chain carries TRBV6-6 and TRBJ2-3; D might be TRBD1 (6 bases). Germline V CDR1 and CDR2: MNHNY, SVGAGI (reference sequence). The CDR3 is 14 residues long. Trimming took off 11 bases at V and 2 bases at J, with 17 bases between the two ends.

This chain uses TRBV3-1 (or the pseudogene TRBV3-2) with TRBJ2-7, with D perhaps matching TRBD2 (6 bases). Trimming cost V 1 base and J 2 bases, with 21 bases left between them. This CDR3 contains 18 residues. Germline CDR1 reads LGHDT; CDR2 reads YNNKEL (reference sequence). DNA of the CDR3: TGTGCCAGCAGCCAAGGGGCACCGGGACTTTTTTCAACCTACGAGCAGTACTTC. As protein: CASSQGAPGLFSTYEQYF.

V and J are TRBV7-9 and TRBJ2-6; tentatively, D is TRBD2 (5 bases). The germline CDR1 and CDR2 sequences are SEHNR and FQNEAQ (reference sequence). V lost 0 bases and J lost 2, with 11 bases in between. The CDR3 runs 17 residues. As DNA, the CDR3 is TGTGCCAGCAGCTTAGCGCGGGTTATGGCTGGGGCCAACGTCCTGACTTTC. Its translation: CASSLARVMAGANVLTF. Together with reference TRBV7-9 and TRBJ2-6, the CDR3 gives the full variable domain: DTGVSQNPRHKITKRGQNVTFRCDPISEHNRLYWYRQTLGQGPEFLTYFQNEAQLEKSRLLSDRFSAERPKGSFSTLEIQRTEQGDSAMYLCASSLARVMAGANVLTFGAGSRLTVL.

The chain joins TRBV7-2 to TRBJ2-1; D is perhaps TRBD2 (5 bases). Between the trimmed V and J ends, which lost 7 bases and 0 bases, there was a span of 10 bases. The germline V gene encodes CDR1 SGHTA and CDR2 FQGNSA. This CDR3 comprises 14 residues. CDR3 in amino acids: CASNEGNSYNEQFF. The CDR3, as DNA: TGTGCCAGCAACGAGGGCAACTCCTACAATGAGCAGTTCTTC.

This chain joins TRBV25-1 and TRBJ2-7, with D unresolved. This CDR3 has 16 residues. Germline-derived CDR1 and CDR2 are MGHDK and SYGVNS. With 2 bases removed from V and 0 bases from J, the gap between germline ends came to 14 bases. DNA for the CDR3: TGTGCCAGCAGTGAAATTGGTGTGGCAGGCTCCTACGAGCAGTACTTC. This codes for CASSEIGVAGSYEQYF.

The chain recombines TRBV4-1 with TRBJ2-3; weak D call: TRBD1 (5 bases). The CDR3 loop spans 15 amino acids. V lost 0 bases and J lost 6, with 13 bases in between. Germline lookup yields CDR1 MGHRA and CDR2 YSYEKL. The CDR3 nucleotides are TGCGCCAGCAGCCAAGAGGGCAGGGCTGGGGATACGCAGTATTTT. This encodes CASSQEGRAGDTQYF.

The chain joins TRBV25-1 to TRBJ1-2; 7 bases agree with TRBD1. In germline, CDR1 is MGHDK, CDR2 SYGVNS. J lost 8 bases, V lost 5 bases, and 14 bases had no gene match. The CDR3 spans 15 residues. CDR3 region: CASSHPRRQGGGYTF. CDR3 sequence (DNA): TGTGCCAGCAGTCATCCCCGGAGACAGGGTGGCGGCTACACCTTC.